The 23 T cell receptor beta chains given below trace back to one sample, sequenced in a study of lung T cells in sarcoidosis with Löfgren's syndrome. TCRdb ran MiXCR on the reads and lists one entry per CDR3 protein. The sample yields roughly 2,100 distinct CDR3 sequences, about 20% seen once. Sequencing was done on a sample of CD4+ T cells from bronchoalveolar lavage. The receptors were sampled from a human donor with sarcoidosis (Löfgren's syndrome or another form), or a control subject (not recorded which).

The chain carries TRBV7-9 and TRBJ2-3; D is uncertain. CDR3 size: 16 residues. Between the trimmed V and J ends, which lost 1 base and 4 bases, there was a span of 15 bases. Germline V CDR1 and CDR2: SEHNR, FQNEAQ (reference sequence). The CDR3 DNA reads TGTGCCAGCAGCTTAGGCCTAGACTGGAGCGCAGATACGCAGTATTTT. Translated, it gives CASSLGLDWSADTQYF.

This clonotype is medium-sized within its sample. The rearrangement joins TRBV7-2 to TRBJ1-2; 7 bases match TRBD1. CDR3 length: 14 residues. CDR1 and CDR2 from the germline V gene are SGHTA and FQGNSA. Trimming cost V 3 bases and J 5 bases; bases outside gene matches: 6. CDR3 nucleotides: TGTGCCAGCAGCTTGACGACAGGGACGTATGGCTACACCTTC. The encoded protein is CASSLTTGTYGYTF.

In its sample, this clonotype ranks as medium-sized (0.01 to 0.1%). The CDR3, as DNA: TGTGCCAGCGGGCCGTCAACCTCCACAGATACGCAGTATTTT. Residues: CASGPSTSTDTQYF. V gene TRBV2 combines with J gene TRBJ2-3; D remains ambiguous. This CDR3 is built from 14 residues. Germline assignment: CDR1 SNHLY and CDR2 FYNNEI. V shed 8 bases and J shed 2 bases, with 14 bases lying between them.

About this clonotype itself: This may come from a read error, since a much larger clone is one base off. This chain connects TRBV24-1 to TRBJ2-5, with TRBD2 identical over 8 bases. The germline V gene encodes CDR1 KGHDR and CDR2 SFDVKD. This CDR3 comprises 16 residues. The DNA for the CDR3 is TGTGCCACCAGTGACCCCAAAGGGACTAGGGGAGAGGCCCAGTACTTC. Translated, it gives CATSDPKGTRGEAQYF.

This clonotype counts as medium-sized. The chain links TRBV27 to TRBJ2-6; D gene ambiguous. CDR3 size: 13 residues. Germline V CDR1 and CDR2: MNHEY, SMNVEV (reference sequence). V lost 3 bases, J lost 0 bases, and 0 bases lay in between. Here the CDR3 DNA reads TGTGCCAGCAGTTTCTCTGGGGCCAACGTCCTGACTTTC. Protein product: CASSFSGANVLTF.

The rearrangement uses TRBV7-2 and TRBJ2-1; D uncertain. This CDR3 has 17 residues. The germline V gene has CDR1 SGHTA and CDR2 FQGNSA. V lost 2 bases to trimming and J lost 0 bases, with 14 bases between them. CDR3 nucleotides: TGTGCCAGCAGCTTACGGACCTCCCGAAGCTCCTACAATGAGCAGTTCTTC. Encoded protein: CASSLRTSRSSYNEQFF.

By share of the sample, this clonotype is medium-sized. The rearrangement links TRBV6-1 to TRBJ2-2; D is unclear. The V end lost 6 bases, the J end lost 3 bases, and 11 bases lay between the germline ends. The CDR3 runs to 14 residues. The germline V gene has CDR1 MNHNS and CDR2 SASEGT. This CDR3 reads CASRLIRDTGELFF. The CDR3 nucleotides read TGTGCCAGCAGATTAATAAGGGACACCGGGGAGCTGTTTTTT.

Details on this clonotype: As the CDR3 is not closed by the conserved phenylalanine or tryptophan, this likely results from a read error. J is TRBJ1-5 and V is TRBV30; perhaps TRBD1 as D (5 bases). CDR1 and CDR2 from the germline V gene are GTSNPN and SVGIG (reference sequence). V lost 2 bases to trimming and J lost 0 bases, with 14 bases between them. The CDR3 loop spans 16 amino acids. The CDR3, as DNA: TGTGCCTGGAGTTTACAAGGCAGGGATAGCAATCAGCCCCAGCATCTT. Residues: CAWSLQGRDSNQPQHL.

As regards this clonotype: It is likely a read error, because the conserved phenylalanine at the end of the CDR3 is missing. The chain has TRBV12-3 or TRBV12-4 and TRBJ1-1; tentatively, D is TRBD1 (6 bases). The CDR3 spans 13 residues. Trimming shortened V by 6 bases and J by 4 bases, and 12 bases separated the two germline ends. As DNA, the CDR3 is TGTGCCAGCAGGCGGGACATAGGCACTGAAGCTTTCCTT. Translated, it gives CASRRDIGTEAFL.

As for this clonotype: A much larger clone lies one base from this, so it may be a read error. The chain uses TRBV6-1 and TRBJ1-2; the match to TRBD1 covers 9 bases. V shed 8 bases, J shed 5 bases, and the junction held 12 bases outside the gene matches. CDR1 is MNHNS and CDR2 is SASEGT in the germline V gene. This CDR3 is 15 amino acids long. CDR3 nucleotides: TGTGCCAGCGGTACAACAGGGGGCGCATGGTATGGCTACACCTTC. It translates to CASGTTGGAWYGYTF.

This clonotype ranks as medium-sized. This chain connects TRBV7-9 to TRBJ2-3; 8 bases agree with TRBD1. This CDR3 has 15 amino acids. V shed 5 bases and J 5 bases; nucleotides not matched to a gene: 9. Germline CDR1 reads SEHNR; CDR2 reads FQNEAQ (reference sequence). The CDR3, as DNA: TGTGCCAGCAGCAATAGACAGGGGATAGGAGATACGCAGTATTTT. Translated, it gives CASSNRQGIGDTQYF.

This clonotype was counted ten times or more. The rearrangement uses TRBV19 and TRBJ1-1, with TRBD1 identical over 9 bases. Germline V gene data show CDR1 as LNHDA and CDR2 as SQIVND (reference sequence). With 4 bases clipped from V and 5 bases from J, the junction kept 8 bases outside the gene matches. The length of the CDR3 is 15 residues. CDR3 sequence: CASSKGQGGVTEAFF. The CDR3 bases are TGTGCCAGTAGTAAGGGACAGGGCGGAGTGACTGAAGCTTTCTTT.

This clonotype was counted a few times. A much larger clone differs by one base, so this may be a read error. V is TRBV12-5 and J is TRBJ2-1; 8 nucleotides line up with TRBD2. V lost 1 base, J lost 5 bases, and 10 bases stayed unmatched. The CDR3 is 17 residues long. CDR1 and CDR2 (germline): LGHNT, FRNRAP. This chain's CDR3 is CASGLGTGGRINNEQFF. The CDR3 DNA follows: TGTGCTAGTGGTTTGGGGACTGGCGGGAGGATCAACAATGAGCAGTTCTTC.

This clonotype ranks as medium-sized. The rearrangement links TRBV12-3 or TRBV12-4 to TRBJ1-5; D remains ambiguous. This CDR3 region has 18 residues. V was shortened by 5 bases and J by 4 bases, with 24 bases between the two germline ends. The CDR3 DNA follows: TGTGCCAGCAGTCCTCGGGCTTACCCCCTGGGGTTTAATCAGCCCCAGCATTTT. Amino acid sequence: CASSPRAYPLGFNQPQHF.

This clonotype is classed as medium-sized (0.01 to 0.1%). This chain connects TRBV19 to TRBJ1-5; D is possibly TRBD1 (5 bases). CDR1 LNHDA and CDR2 SQIVND come from the germline V gene (reference sequence). Trimming removed 7 bases at V and 2 bases at J, with 12 bases between. The CDR3 has 14 amino acids. For the CDR3, the DNA is TGTGCCAGTACCTATACAGGTGGCAATCAGCCCCAGCATTTT. Encoded protein: CASTYTGGNQPQHF.

Remarks on this clonotype: A much larger clone lies one base from this, so it may be a read error. DNA of the CDR3: TGTGCCAGCAGCTACACGGGGCTTCGGGGAGCTGGAAACGCCATATATTTT. Residues: CASSYTGLRGAGNAIYF. The chain carries TRBV2 and TRBJ1-3, with a tentative D call TRBD1 (5 bases). This CDR3 has 17 residues. Germline V gene sequence: CDR1 SNHLY, CDR2 FYNNEI.

At least ten counts were recorded for this clonotype. The chain links TRBV18 to TRBJ2-7; D gene uncertain. Germline assignment: CDR1 KGHSH and CDR2 LQKENI. The germline V and J ends were trimmed by 4 bases and 6 bases, with 10 bases remaining between them. This CDR3 region has 12 residues. CDR3 in DNA: TGTGCCAGCTCACTGACTGCACGCGAGCAGTACTTC. Its translation: CASSLTAREQYF.

Details on this clonotype: This sequence may be a read error, since a much larger clone differs from it by one base. The rearrangement uses TRBV12-3 or TRBV12-4 and TRBJ2-5, with a weak D call TRBD1 (6 bases). CDR3 length: 16 amino acids. Deletions cut 6 bases from V and 1 base from J, with 18 bases between. The CDR3 protein is CASSPGAAATQETQYF. Written as DNA, the CDR3 is TGTGCCAGCAGCCCAGGGGCGGCAGCTACCCAAGAGACCCAGTACTTC.

Turning to this clonotype: Here the CDR3 omits its conserved ending phenylalanine or tryptophan, so a read error is the likely source. The DNA is omitted, as the CDR3 cannot be located on it reliably, and the CDR3 follows TCRdb's listing. This rearrangement joins TRBV2 to TRBJ2-5; the table's D call, TRBD1, was not checked against the DNA. Germline lookup yields CDR1 SNHLY and CDR2 FYNNEI. Inclusive of both ends, the CDR3 amounts to 14 amino acids. The CDR3 loop reads CASSEQGRGETRYL.

This clonotype is deemed large. V and J are TRBV6-1 and TRBJ2-3; no reliable D call. Germline CDR1 reads MNHNS; CDR2 reads SASEGT. Trimming pared 5 bases from V and 2 bases from J, leaving 8 bases between. The CDR3 covers 13 residues. The CDR3 sequence is CASSTRLTDTQYF. The DNA for the CDR3 is TGTGCCAGCAGTACCCGCCTCACAGATACGCAGTATTTT.

The V call is TRBV14, the J call TRBJ2-7; D unresolved. With 7 bases removed from V and 2 bases from J, the gap between germline ends came to 15 bases. The CDR3 has 14 amino acids. Germline V CDR1 and CDR2: SGHDN, FVKESK. CDR3 residues: CASNHHTKPYEQYF. In nucleotides, the CDR3 is TGTGCCAGCAACCACCACACGAAGCCCTACGAGCAGTACTTC.

By share, this clonotype counts as medium-sized. The chain is built from TRBV20-1 and TRBJ2-5; D unresolved. The CDR3 sequence is 15 residues long. Germline lookup yields CDR1 DFQATT and CDR2 SNEGSKA (reference sequence). V dropped 0 bases and J dropped 5 bases, with 16 bases sitting between them. Written as DNA, the CDR3 is TGCAGTGCTAGAGATCTAAGGCAGGCCGAGGAGACCCAGTACTTC. Protein sequence: CSARDLRQAEETQYF.

The rearrangement links TRBV25-1 to TRBJ2-3; D is unclear. With 8 bases removed from V and 0 bases from J, the gap between germline ends came to 15 bases. Germline CDR1 is MGHDK and CDR2 is SYGVNS. CDR3 size: 15 residues. The CDR3 nucleotides are TGTGCCAGCGGAGCGTATATCGGTAGCACAGATACGCAGTATTTT. Protein sequence: CASGAYIGSTDTQYF.